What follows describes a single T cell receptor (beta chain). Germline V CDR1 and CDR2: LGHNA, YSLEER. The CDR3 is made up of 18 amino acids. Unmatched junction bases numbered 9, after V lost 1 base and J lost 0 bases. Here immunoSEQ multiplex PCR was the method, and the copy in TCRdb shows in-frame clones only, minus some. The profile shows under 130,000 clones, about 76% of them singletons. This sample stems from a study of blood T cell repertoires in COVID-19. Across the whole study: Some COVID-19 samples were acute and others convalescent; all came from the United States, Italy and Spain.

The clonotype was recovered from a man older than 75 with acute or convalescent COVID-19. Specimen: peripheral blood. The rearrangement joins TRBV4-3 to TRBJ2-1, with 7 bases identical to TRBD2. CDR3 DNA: TGCGCCAGCAGCCAAGCTGGACTAGGGAGAAGCTCCTACAATGAGCAGTTCTTC. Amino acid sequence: CASSQAGLGRSSYNEQFF.